Given below is one T cell receptor beta chain in context. Its antigen is not known. V was cut by 2 bases and J by 0 bases, with 9 bases left in between. The CDR3 contains 15 residues. Germline V CDR1 and CDR2: SSHAT, FNYEAQ (reference sequence). Sequenced by immunoSEQ multiplex PCR; TCRdb stores in-frame clones only, minus some. The sample yields roughly 120,000 clones, more than 70% seen once. This sample was taken from a study of T cell responses to AZD1222 COVID-19 vaccine. On the study more broadly: Second-dose schedules of about 4 or about 12 weeks were combined. Study-wide points: Repertoire samples came only from after the peak T cell response.

Sequenced material: peripheral blood, taken on day 0 of AZD1222 vaccination. This chain uses TRBV7-7 with TRBJ2-3; possibly TRBD2 for D (6 bases). The sequence was obtained from an adult in good health. The CDR3 spells CASSLLGGSTDTQYF. CDR3 sequence (DNA): TGTGCCAGCAGCTTATTGGGGGGAAGCACAGATACGCAGTATTTT.